Below are 16 T cell receptor beta chains sequenced from a single sample in a study of T cell responses to AZD1222 COVID-19 vaccine. This table comes from immunoSEQ multiplex PCR, and its TCRdb copy is limited to in-frame clones, with some not included. Of some 130,000 clones in the sample, roughly 88% are singletons; the top ten hold about 3.7%. Sample: peripheral blood, taken on day 0 of AZD1222 vaccination. Receptor source: an adult in good health.

This clone showed up just once. The rearrangement joins TRBV27 to TRBJ2-7; TRBD1 agrees at 8 bases. Germline lookup yields CDR1 MNHEY and CDR2 SMNVEV (reference sequence). The CDR3 runs 14 residues. V lost 4 bases, J lost 3 bases, and 5 bases stayed unmatched. The CDR3 DNA reads TGTGCCAGCAGTTACAGGGGGAGAGGCTACGAGCAGTACTTC. Amino acids: CASSYRGRGYEQYF.

The chain links TRBV5-5 to TRBJ1-2, with 10 bases matching TRBD1. This CDR3 comprises 16 residues. Trimming cost V 2 bases and J 7 bases; bases outside gene matches: 11. Germline CDR1 and CDR2: SGHKS and YYEKEE (reference sequence). The DNA for the CDR3 is TGTGCCAGCAGCTTATTAGACGACAGGGGGCAGAGTGGCTACACCTTC. Its translation: CASSLLDDRGQSGYTF.

The gene calls are TRBV18 and TRBJ1-1; 8 bases agree with TRBD1. The germline V gene has CDR1 KGHSH and CDR2 LQKENI. The V gene end was trimmed by 3 bases and the J gene end by 1 base; junction bases not matched to a gene: 10. This CDR3 is built from 17 residues. CDR3 amino acids: CASSPWGTGNKNTEAFF. Here the CDR3 DNA reads TGTGCCAGCTCACCTTGGGGGACAGGCAACAAGAACACTGAAGCTTTCTTT.

The rearrangement uses TRBV3-1 (or the pseudogene TRBV3-2) and TRBJ2-4; perhaps TRBD1 as D (6 bases). Trimming stripped 1 base from V and 3 bases from J, with 13 bases between. The CDR3 totals 16 residues. Germline V gene lookup returns CDR1 LGHDT and CDR2 YNNKEL (reference sequence). The CDR3 loop is CASSQVRGNGKNIQYF. The CDR3 nucleotides are TGTGCCAGCAGCCAAGTAAGGGGGAACGGCAAAAACATTCAGTACTTC.

The chain combines TRBV5-6 with TRBJ1-3; D is unresolved. Trimming removed 7 bases at V and 0 bases at J, with 14 bases between. This CDR3 contains 15 residues. CDR1 is SGHDT, CDR2 YYEEEE, per germline. The CDR3 DNA is TGTGCCAGCTCACCCCAGATAGACTCTGGAAACACCATATATTTT. It encodes CASSPQIDSGNTIYF.

V and J are TRBV6-6 and TRBJ1-2; tentative D call: TRBD1 (5 bases). This CDR3 spans 15 amino acids. Trimming left V 0 bases short and J 8 bases short, with 16 bases between. CDR1 is MNHNY and CDR2 is SVGAGI in the germline V gene (reference sequence). The CDR3 DNA follows: TGTGCCAGCAGTTACTCTGACAGATCCCACAGCGGCTACACCTTC. Its translation is CASSYSDRSHSGYTF.

J is TRBJ2-5 and V is TRBV27, with D tentatively TRBD2 (5 bases). V lost 2 bases, J lost 5 bases, and 9 bases lay in between. The CDR3 is made up of 13 amino acids. Germline CDR1 MNHEY, CDR2 SMNVEV (reference sequence). In nucleotides, the CDR3 is TGTGCCAGCAGTTTAAGTACTAGTGAGACCCAGTACTTC. This translates into CASSLSTSETQYF.

The V and J genes are TRBV3-1 (or the pseudogene TRBV3-2) and TRBJ1-1; the match to TRBD1 covers 7 bases. Germline CDR1 reads LGHDT; CDR2 reads YNNKEL (reference sequence). Trimming took 6 bases from V and 5 from J; bases not matched to a gene: 9. The CDR3 is 14 amino acids. CDR3 in amino acids: CASRNSGGGTEAFF. The DNA of the CDR3 is TGTGCCAGCAGAAACTCAGGGGGGGGAACTGAAGCTTTCTTT.

The chain uses TRBV3-1 (or the pseudogene TRBV3-2) and TRBJ2-5, with a possible D match to TRBD2 (7 bases). This CDR3 is 11 amino acids long. With 3 bases removed from V and 12 bases from J, the gap between germline ends came to 11 bases. The germline CDR1 and CDR2 sequences are LGHDT and YNNKEL (reference sequence). CDR3 loop: CASSQRGGEYF. CDR3 nucleotide sequence: TGTGCCAGCAGCCAGCGAGGGGGGGAGTACTTC.

This chain uses TRBV2 with TRBJ1-2, with D uncertain. Germline loops: CDR1 SNHLY, CDR2 FYNNEI. V was pared by 7 bases and J by 4 bases, with 10 bases between. There are 12 residues in the CDR3. The CDR3 bases are TGTGCCAGCACCCCCAGGCGCTATGGCTACACCTTC. Amino acid sequence: CASTPRRYGYTF.

This clone has just one count. The genes are TRBV27 and TRBJ2-2; D remains unclear. Germline assignment: CDR1 MNHEY and CDR2 SMNVEV (reference sequence). The CDR3 consists of 16 residues. V lost 6 bases to trimming and J lost 3 bases, with 17 bases between them. The CDR3 reads CASSPLGPSDTGELFF. The CDR3 DNA follows: TGTGCCAGCAGCCCCCTTGGGCCGTCGGACACCGGGGAGCTGTTTTTT.

The rearrangement uses TRBV7-2 and TRBJ2-5; possibly TRBD1 for D (5 bases). The CDR3 extends over 14 amino acids. Germline loops: CDR1 SGHTA, CDR2 FQGNSA. With 5 bases removed from V and 2 bases from J, the gap between germline ends came to 12 bases. CDR3 sequence: CASSADRKQETQYF. In DNA form, the CDR3 reads TGTGCCAGCAGCGCTGACAGAAAGCAAGAGACCCAGTACTTC.

V gene TRBV25-1 combines with J gene TRBJ1-1; 7 positions agree with TRBD1. Germline V CDR1 and CDR2: MGHDK, SYGVNS. The CDR3 has 10 amino acids. Trimming at V came to 10 bases and at J to 8 bases, leaving 4 bases not matched to a gene. In DNA, the CDR3 is TGTGCCATCCCGGACAGGGAAGCTTTCTTT. This codes for CAIPDREAFF.

The chain employs TRBV6-1 and TRBJ1-3; 7 bases map to TRBD1. This CDR3 is built from 16 residues. Trimming took 4 bases from V and 0 from J; bases not matched to a gene: 6. Germline CDR1 is MNHNS and CDR2 is SASEGT. CDR3 in amino acids: CASSGQGVFSGNTIYF. The CDR3, as DNA: TGTGCCAGCAGTGGACAGGGAGTTTTCTCTGGAAACACCATATATTTT.

J is TRBJ1-1 and V is TRBV2; no definite D call. This CDR3 has 14 amino acids. V was clipped by 0 bases and J by 5 bases, with 10 bases between them. The V gene's germline CDR1 is SNHLY and CDR2 FYNNEI. The CDR3 region is CASSEARITTEAFF. CDR3 coding DNA: TGTGCCAGCAGTGAAGCGAGGATTACAACTGAAGCTTTCTTT.

The chain joins TRBV11-3 to TRBJ1-1, with a possible D match to TRBD1 (5 bases). With 5 bases removed from V and 0 bases from J, the gap between germline ends came to 13 bases. The CDR3 has 15 residues. CDR1 is SGHNT, CDR2 YENEEA, per germline. The CDR3 DNA reads TGTGCCAGCAGCATTGGGGGAGGACTGAACACTGAAGCTTTCTTT. Protein sequence: CASSIGGGLNTEAFF.